The 24 T cell receptor beta chains listed next were all sequenced from one sample in a study of breast tumors, draining lymph nodes, adjacent tissues. TCRdb processed the multiplex PCR reads anew with MiXCR; each CDR3 protein has one entry. Among 45,000 or so distinct CDR3 sequences listed, more than 20% were seen once. Sequencing input: breast tumor tissue. These receptors were obtained from a female donor with breast cancer. Some clones in this sample may be carry-over from other donors' samples.

This clonotype was detected only a few times. The V call is TRBV10-2, the J call TRBJ2-1; maybe TRBD2 (7 bases). Germline V gives CDR1 WSHSY, CDR2 SAAADI. With 5 bases removed from V and 7 bases from J, the gap between germline ends came to 18 bases. The CDR3 is 15 residues long. The CDR3 bases are TGCGCCAGCAGTTTTTGGGGGCGGGAGTATAATGAGCAGTTCTTC. Translation: CASSFWGREYNEQFF.

This clonotype was recorded many times. The chain is built from TRBV27 and TRBJ1-6; the D is unclear. Trimming pared 8 bases from V and 2 bases from J, leaving 10 bases between. The CDR3 loop spans 14 amino acids. CDR1 MNHEY and CDR2 SMNVEV come from the germline V gene (reference sequence). The CDR3 reads CASAERPYNSPLHF. DNA of the CDR3: TGTGCCAGCGCTGAAAGACCCTATAATTCACCCCTCCACTTT.

This clonotype was detected ten times or more. The CDR3 spells CASHLKNTGYNEQFF. CDR3 bases: TGTGCCAGCCACCTAAAAAATACAGGATACAATGAGCAGTTCTTC. The chain couples TRBV6-1 to TRBJ2-1, with a weak D call TRBD1 (5 bases). This CDR3 has 15 amino acids. Trimming took off 8 bases at V and 4 bases at J, with 18 bases between the two ends. The germline V gene has CDR1 MNHNS and CDR2 SASEGT.

The rearrangement joins TRBV30 to TRBJ1-4; D is uncertain. Germline CDR1 is GTSNPN and CDR2 is SVGIG (reference sequence). V lost 0 bases and J 4 bases, leaving 3 bases between the germline ends. The CDR3 is 12 residues long. As DNA, the CDR3 is TGTGCCTGGAGTGTGCATAATGAAAAACTGTTTTTT. Its protein product is CAWSVHNEKLFF.

This clonotype was counted ten times or more. The V gene is TRBV6-5, the J gene TRBJ1-2; D is unresolved. The germline V gene encodes CDR1 MNHEY and CDR2 SVGAGI. The germline V and J ends were trimmed by 5 bases and 8 bases, with 12 bases remaining between them. The CDR3 totals 12 residues. The CDR3 is CASSEAPGGYTF. CDR3 DNA: TGTGCCAGCAGTGAAGCACCGGGGGGCTACACCTTC.

Turning to this clonotype: This may stem from a read error, because a much larger clone lies one nucleotide away. The chain uses TRBV11-2 and TRBJ1-4; 7 bases agree with TRBD1. The germline gives CDR1 SGHAT, CDR2 FQNNGV. CDR3 length: 15 amino acids. The V segment lost 0 bases and the J segment 7 bases; nucleotides outside the gene matches: 5. The CDR3: CASSLEWTGREKLFF. Written as DNA, the CDR3 is TGTGCCAGCAGCTTAGAATGGACAGGCCGTGAAAAACTGTTTTTT.

This clonotype has ten or more counts. The chain combines TRBV6-6 with TRBJ2-1; TRBD1 matches at 11 bases. The germline gives CDR1 MNHNY, CDR2 SVGAGI (reference sequence). The CDR3 sequence is 16 residues long. Germline trimming cut 5 bases from V and 7 bases from J; bases unmatched to any gene: 10. CDR3 coding DNA: TGTGCCAGCAGTAACCCCGGGACAGGGGGTGGGAATGAGCAGTTCTTC. It yields the protein CASSNPGTGGGNEQFF.

This clonotype was counted ten times or more. The rearrangement links TRBV9 to TRBJ1-2; D is perhaps TRBD1 (5 bases). Per the germline V gene, CDR1 is SGDLS and CDR2 is YYNGEE. V was cut by 3 bases and J by 4 bases, with 19 bases left in between. This CDR3 region has 16 residues. The CDR3 DNA is TGTGCCAGCAGCGCCCTACCGAACAGGTTACTCTATGGCTACACCTTC. Translated: CASSALPNRLLYGYTF.

This clonotype was recorded many times. The rearrangement links TRBV9 to TRBJ2-3; no clear D gene. This CDR3 is 12 amino acids long. V shed 4 bases and J shed 2 bases, with 5 bases lying between them. CDR1 and CDR2 from the germline V gene are SGDLS and YYNGEE. This CDR3 is CASSTYTDTQYF. The DNA for the CDR3 is TGTGCCAGCAGCACCTACACAGATACGCAGTATTTT.

Many counts were recorded for this clonotype. The chain joins TRBV7-2 to TRBJ1-3, with a possible D match to TRBD1 (5 bases). Trimming removed 2 bases from V and 0 bases from J, with 14 bases in between. In germline, CDR1 is SGHTA, CDR2 FQGNSA. The CDR3 is 17 residues long. Here the CDR3 reads CASSLQGRILSGNTIYF. The CDR3 region has the DNA TGTGCCAGCAGCTTACAGGGCCGGATCCTCTCTGGAAACACCATATATTTT.

This clonotype was recorded at least ten times. V gene TRBV24-1 combines with J gene TRBJ2-6; 7 nucleotides agree with TRBD1. J gave up 0 bases and V 6 bases, and 13 bases lay outside the gene matches. The CDR3 length is 19 residues. Germline assignment: CDR1 KGHDR and CDR2 SFDVKD. DNA of the CDR3: TGTGCCACCAGTCGGGGTAGGGGGCAAAAAATCTCTGGGGCCAACGTCCTGACTTTC. This translates into CATSRGRGQKISGANVLTF.

This clonotype has a count of ten or more. The genes are TRBV4-1 and TRBJ1-2; TRBD1 matches at 7 bases. The CDR3 covers 15 residues. Germline V CDR1 and CDR2: MGHRA, YSYEKL. V dropped 1 base and J dropped 2; count of bases not matched to a gene: 4. As DNA, the CDR3 is TGCGCCAGCAGCCAAGTTAGAGGGGGCAACTATGGCTACACCTTC. Residues: CASSQVRGGNYGYTF.

Many counts were recorded for this clonotype. This rearrangement joins TRBV14 to TRBJ2-2; D is ambiguous. The germline V gene has CDR1 SGHDN and CDR2 FVKESK. Trimming stripped 2 bases from V and 6 bases from J, with 7 bases between. The CDR3 runs to 13 residues. CDR3 protein: CASSQYRPGELFF. The CDR3 DNA reads as TGTGCCAGCAGCCAATACCGGCCCGGGGAGCTGTTTTTT.

This clonotype was recorded many times. The chain combines TRBV5-6 with TRBJ2-5, with TRBD1 identical over 9 bases. V lost 4 bases to trimming and J lost 4 bases; unmatched junction nucleotides: 5. The CDR3 has 14 amino acids. Germline CDR1 SGHDT, CDR2 YYEEEE. The CDR3 DNA follows: TGTGCCAGCAGCGCCGGGACAGGGAGAGAGACCCAGTACTTC. Translating it yields CASSAGTGRETQYF. The variable domain in full, completed from reference TRBV5-6 and TRBJ2-5, reads DAGVTQSPTHLIKTRGQQVTLRCSPKSGHDTVSWYQQALGQGPQFIFQYYEEEERQRGNFPDRFSGHQFPNYSSELNVNALLLGDSALYLCASSAGTGRETQYFGPGTRLLVL.

This clonotype was observed many times. V usage is TRBV20-1 and J usage is TRBJ2-2; a possible D gene is TRBD1 (6 bases). Trimming took 8 bases from V and 1 from J, leaving 8 bases between them. Per germline, CDR1 DFQATT and CDR2 SNEGSKA (reference sequence). CDR3 length: 12 residues. CDR3 coding DNA: TGCAGTCCGGACAGGAACACCGGGGAGCTGTTTTTT. Its translation: CSPDRNTGELFF.

This clonotype has at least ten counts. The V and J genes are TRBV4-1 and TRBJ2-7; TRBD1 is a possible D gene (6 bases). Per the germline V gene, CDR1 is MGHRA and CDR2 is YSYEKL. This CDR3 spans 15 amino acids. V was trimmed by 4 bases and J by 6 bases, leaving 19 bases between them. The CDR3 protein is CASSLSEGVHFEQYF. The CDR3 bases are TGCGCCAGCAGCCTAAGTGAGGGGGTACATTTCGAGCAGTACTTC.

This clonotype has ten or more counts. This sequence joins TRBV14 and TRBJ2-7; TRBD2 matches 13 bases. This CDR3 is 15 amino acids long. The V gene's germline CDR1 is SGHDN and CDR2 FVKESK. The V segment lost 1 base and the J segment 4 bases; nucleotides outside the gene matches: 1. In DNA, the CDR3 is TGTGCCAGCAGCCAAGCACTAGCGGGGGGGTACGAGCAGTACTTC. Encoded protein: CASSQALAGGYEQYF.

This clonotype occurred many times. The chain recombines TRBV5-1 with TRBJ1-2; D gene unclear. The V gene lost 0 bases and the J gene lost 7 bases, with 16 bases spanning the gap. Germline V gives CDR1 SGHRS, CDR2 YFSETQ. The CDR3 is made up of 15 amino acids. CDR3: CASSLGGRPSAGYTF. DNA for the CDR3: TGCGCCAGCAGCTTGGGAGGACGGCCAAGCGCTGGCTACACCTTC. The full variable domain, completed using reference TRBV5-1 and TRBJ1-2, is KAGVTQTPRYLIKTRGQQVTLSCSPISGHRSVSWYQQTPGQGLQFLFEYFSETQRNKGNFPGRFSGRQFSNSRSEMNVSTLELGDSALYLCASSLGGRPSAGYTFGSGTRLTVV.

The J gene is TRBJ2-3, the V gene TRBV6-2 or TRBV6-3; D gene uncertain. Trimming cost V 6 bases and J 8 bases, with 9 bases left between them. Per germline, CDR1 MNHEY and CDR2 SVGEGT. CDR3 length: 11 amino acids. This CDR3 reads CASSPGVTQYF. The DNA for the CDR3 is TGTGCCAGCAGCCCAGGAGTTACGCAGTATTTT.

Ten or more counts support this clonotype. The chain recombines TRBV5-8 with TRBJ2-5, with 7 bases fitting TRBD1. The junction had 11 bases not matched to a gene; V was cut back by 4 bases and J by 2 bases. The germline V gene has CDR1 SGHTS and CDR2 YDEGEE. The CDR3 is made up of 16 amino acids. The CDR3 DNA reads as TGTGCCAGCAGCGCCCTTCATCAGGGGGAACAAGAGACCCAGTACTTC. Translating it yields CASSALHQGEQETQYF.

Many counts were recorded for this clonotype. J is TRBJ2-2 and V is TRBV7-3; either TRBD1 or TRBD2 may fit D (5 bases each). The V end was cut by 5 bases, the J end by 4 bases, with 8 bases between. The CDR3 extends over 13 amino acids. The germline gives CDR1 SGHTA, CDR2 FQGTGA. CDR3 region: CASSQGTTGELFF. The CDR3 DNA follows: TGTGCCAGCAGCCAAGGGACCACCGGGGAGCTGTTTTTT. Based on the CDR3 plus reference TRBV7-3 and TRBJ2-2, the full variable domain is GAGVSQTPSNKVTEKGKYVELRCDPISGHTALYWYRQSLGQGPEFLIYFQGTGAADDSGLPNDRFFAVRPEGSVSTLKIQRTERGDSAVYLCASSQGTTGELFFGEGSRLTVL.

This clonotype appeared many times. The gene calls are TRBV27 and TRBJ1-2, with TRBD1 matching 7 bases. Germline V gene data show CDR1 as MNHEY and CDR2 as SMNVEV (reference sequence). The CDR3 covers 13 residues. The V and J ends lost 8 bases and 4 bases, in that order; junction bases with no gene match: 7. The CDR3 coding sequence is TGTGCCAGCCGACAGGGTGAGGGCTATGGCTACACCTTC. It yields the protein CASRQGEGYGYTF.

This clonotype was found many times. The chain is built from TRBV19 and TRBJ1-2; a weak D match, TRBD1 (5 bases). Germline assignment: CDR1 LNHDA and CDR2 SQIVND (reference sequence). Between the trimmed V and J ends, which lost 2 bases and 8 bases, there was a span of 15 bases. This CDR3 has 14 residues. The CDR3 DNA reads as TGTGCCAGTAGTATATTGGACACACAACGCGGCTACACCTTC. It translates to CASSILDTQRGYTF. The whole variable domain, remainder taken from reference TRBV19 and TRBJ1-2, is DGGITQSPKYLFRKEGQNVTLSCEQNLNHDAMYWYRQDPGQGLRLIYYSQIVNDFQKGDIAEGYSVSREKKESFPLTVTSAQKNPTAFYLCASSILDTQRGYTFGSGTRLTVV.

Regarding this clonotype: One end of the junction fails to match germline, which may point to a read error. The chain has TRBV10-3 and TRBJ2-3, with a weak D call TRBD2 (6 bases). Germline loops: CDR1 ENHRY, CDR2 SYGVKD. This CDR3 is 19 amino acids long. The CDR3 loop is CAFSGPGEAGSEYTDTRYF. The CDR3 DNA follows: TGTGCCTTCAGTGGCCCGGGGGAGGCGGGCAGCGAATACACAGATACGCGGTATTTT.